These 25 T cell receptor beta chains were all obtained from the same sample, sequenced in a study of T cell repertoires in cytomegalovirus infection. The antigens these receptors bind are not known. TCRdb recomputed calls from the reads with MiXCR, one row per CDR3 protein. The sample shows 35,000 to 55,000 distinct CDR3 sequences, 20% of them seen only once. The sequencing sample was made of PBMCs, sequenced either directly or after in vitro stimulation (not recorded which). These receptor sequences come from a human donor in good health (CMV status not recorded). Some clones in this sample may be carry-over from other donors' samples.

This clonotype was detected only a few times. This chain uses TRBV7-6 with TRBJ1-3; no definite D call. Trimming left V 5 bases short and J 4 bases short, with 6 bases between. This CDR3 has 12 residues. CDR1 is SGHVS and CDR2 is FNYEAQ in the germline V gene. This CDR3 is CASSPQGNTIYF. For the CDR3, the DNA is TGTGCCAGCAGCCCCCAGGGAAACACCATATATTTT.

This clonotype has at least ten counts. The chain links TRBV7-6 to TRBJ2-6; 8 nucleotides line up with TRBD1. Losses at the gene ends were 8 bases for V and 0 bases for J; bases not matched to a gene: 3. Germline assignment: CDR1 SGHVS and CDR2 FNYEAQ. The CDR3 extends over 15 amino acids. The chain's CDR3 is CASSTGASGANVLTF. CDR3 sequence (DNA): TGTGCCAGCTCGACAGGGGCCTCTGGGGCCAACGTCCTGACTTTC.

Many counts were recorded for this clonotype. V gene TRBV28 combines with J gene TRBJ2-7, with 7 bases aligning to TRBD1. V lost 4 bases and J lost 2; bases outside the gene matches: 8. Per the germline V gene, CDR1 is MDHEN and CDR2 is SYDVKM. This CDR3 spans 15 amino acids. CDR3 amino acids: CASSSPSGTAYEQYF. CDR3 DNA sequence: TGTGCCAGCAGTTCCCCCTCTGGGACAGCCTACGAGCAGTACTTC.

The rearrangement uses TRBV20-1 and TRBJ1-5; D remains unclear. The CDR3 has 14 amino acids. Germline loops: CDR1 DFQATT, CDR2 SNEGSKA (reference sequence). Trimming took 5 bases from V and 2 from J, leaving 13 bases between them. The CDR3 region is CSALRAVGNQPQHF. CDR3 sequence (DNA): TGCAGTGCTCTGAGGGCCGTGGGCAATCAGCCCCAGCATTTT.

This clonotype was counted many times. This chain connects TRBV7-9 to TRBJ1-5, with D possibly matching TRBD1 (5 bases). This CDR3 contains 12 residues. V was pared by 0 bases and J by 10 bases, with 7 bases between. Per germline, CDR1 SEHNR and CDR2 FQNEAQ (reference sequence). DNA for the CDR3: TGTGCCAGCAGCTTAGCAGGGGAACCCCAGCATTTT. It translates to CASSLAGEPQHF.

This clonotype occurred a few times. V gene TRBV20-1 combines with J gene TRBJ1-1, with D uncertain. The V end was cut by 4 bases, the J end by 4 bases, with 19 bases between. The length of the CDR3 is 15 residues. CDR1 and CDR2 (germline): DFQATT, SNEGSKA (reference sequence). Here the CDR3 DNA reads TGCAGTGCTACTGCAGCGGACGGACGGGCCACTGAAGCTTTCTTT. This translates into CSATAADGRATEAFF.

This clonotype was detected a few times. The chain links TRBV28 to TRBJ1-2; no firm D call. V was pared by 4 bases and J by 6 bases, with 6 bases between. The CDR3 has 11 residues. CDR1 and CDR2 (germline): MDHEN, SYDVKM. The CDR3 sequence: CASSSEHGYTF. For the CDR3, the DNA is TGTGCCAGCAGTTCAGAACATGGCTACACCTTC.

The CDR3 loop reads CATSQSPAGEQFF. In nucleotides, the CDR3 is TGTGCCACTTCCCAAAGCCCAGCTGGGGAGCAGTTCTTC. This chain joins TRBV9 and TRBJ2-1; unclear D gene. The V gene lost 9 bases and the J gene lost 10 bases, with 20 bases spanning the gap. The germline V gene has CDR1 SGDLS and CDR2 YYNGEE. This CDR3 comprises 13 residues. Complete variable domain (other parts from reference TRBV9 and TRBJ2-1): DSGVTQTPKHLITATGQRVTLRCSPRSGDLSVYWYQQSLDQGLQFLIQYYNGEERAKGNILERFSAQQFPDLHSELNLSSLELGDSALYFCATSQSPAGEQFFGPGTRLTVL.

This clonotype was seen ten or more times. V usage is TRBV28 and J usage is TRBJ1-3; D is unclear. CDR1 MDHEN and CDR2 SYDVKM come from the germline V gene. Trimming removed 3 bases at V and 0 bases at J, with 3 bases between. This CDR3 has 13 amino acids. The CDR3 spells CASSFSSGNTIYF. The CDR3 DNA follows: TGTGCCAGCAGTTTCAGCTCTGGAAACACCATATATTTT.

CDR3 bases: TGTGCCAGCAGTAAGGCCGGGACAGGGTCAGAAAACACCATATATTTT. Translated: CASSKAGTGSENTIYF. The V gene is TRBV2, the J gene TRBJ1-3; 9 nucleotides agree with TRBD1. Per the germline V gene, CDR1 is SNHLY and CDR2 is FYNNEI. The CDR3 loop spans 16 amino acids. With 5 bases clipped from V and 6 bases from J, the junction kept 11 bases outside the gene matches.

This clonotype was picked up many times. The chain employs TRBV6-5 and TRBJ2-7, with D possibly matching TRBD1 (6 bases). Trimming cost V 7 bases and J 3 bases, with 16 bases left between them. The CDR3 runs 14 residues. CDR1 and CDR2 (germline): MNHEY, SVGAGI. CDR3 residues: CASTKSGQHYEQYF. In nucleotides, the CDR3 is TGTGCCAGCACTAAATCCGGACAGCACTACGAGCAGTACTTC.

This clonotype was seen repeatedly, ten times or more. V gene TRBV19 combines with J gene TRBJ2-2, with D possibly being TRBD2 (6 bases). Germline V CDR1 and CDR2: LNHDA, SQIVND (reference sequence). The CDR3 sequence is 14 residues long. V was trimmed by 4 bases and J by 13 bases, leaving 19 bases between them. The chain's CDR3 is CASSRWIGPEGLFF. CDR3 nucleotides: TGTGCCAGTAGTAGGTGGATTGGACCGGAGGGGCTGTTTTTT.

The chain combines TRBV5-1 with TRBJ2-2; tentatively, D is TRBD2 (5 bases). CDR3 length: 15 residues. Trimming removed 0 bases from V and 4 bases from J, with 10 bases in between. The germline V gene has CDR1 SGHRS and CDR2 YFSETQ. The CDR3 loop reads CASSLEGSVTGELFF. The CDR3 region has the DNA TGCGCCAGCAGCTTGGAAGGGAGTGTCACCGGGGAGCTGTTTTTT. Full variable domain (rest looked up from reference TRBV5-1 and TRBJ2-2): KAGVTQTPRYLIKTRGQQVTLSCSPISGHRSVSWYQQTPGQGLQFLFEYFSETQRNKGNFPGRFSGRQFSNSRSEMNVSTLELGDSALYLCASSLEGSVTGELFFGEGSRLTVL.

This clonotype was seen repeatedly, ten times or more. The chain employs TRBV7-8 and TRBJ1-3; no definite D call. The V end was cut by 5 bases, the J end by 4 bases, with 9 bases between. The CDR3 runs to 13 residues. Germline lookup yields CDR1 SGHVS and CDR2 FQNEAQ. CDR3: CASSPRLGNTIYF. CDR3 in DNA: TGTGCCAGCAGCCCGCGCCTAGGAAACACCATATATTTT.

The chain recombines TRBV2 with TRBJ1-1; D perhaps matches TRBD1 (5 bases). Trimming removed 5 bases from V and 1 base from J, with 8 bases in between. The CDR3 totals 13 residues. Germline-derived CDR1 and CDR2 are SNHLY and FYNNEI. The CDR3 protein is CASSSDRNTEAFF. The CDR3 DNA reads TGTGCCAGCAGTTCCGACAGGAACACTGAAGCTTTCTTT. Using reference TRBV2 and TRBJ1-1 for the parts outside the CDR3, the full variable domain is EPEVTQTPSHQVTQMGQEVILRCVPISNHLYFYWYRQILGQKVEFLVSFYNNEISEKSEIFDDQFSVERPDGSNFTLKIRSTKLEDSAMYFCASSSDRNTEAFFGQGTRLTVV.

This clonotype appeared many times. The chain combines TRBV4-3 with TRBJ1-1; unclear D gene. The length of the CDR3 is 13 residues. Between the trimmed V and J ends, which lost 0 bases and 0 bases, there was a span of 2 bases. Per germline, CDR1 LGHNA and CDR2 YSLEER. The CDR3 is CASSQEVNTEAFF. Written as DNA, the CDR3 is TGCGCCAGCAGCCAAGAAGTGAACACTGAAGCTTTCTTT.

This clonotype was observed a handful of times. The V call is TRBV20-1, the J call TRBJ1-1; D not certain. The germline gives CDR1 DFQATT, CDR2 SNEGSKA (reference sequence). V lost 2 bases to trimming and J lost 1 base, with 17 bases between them. The CDR3 runs 16 residues. CDR3 sequence: CSARPPNPSKNTEAFF. For the CDR3, the DNA is TGCAGTGCTAGACCACCAAACCCTTCTAAGAACACTGAAGCTTTCTTT.

This chain uses TRBV6-2 or TRBV6-3 with TRBJ2-1; possible D gene TRBD2, 6 bases. The germline V and J ends were trimmed by 6 bases and 5 bases, with 23 bases remaining between them. CDR1 and CDR2 (germline): MNHEY, SVGEGT. CDR3 size: 17 residues. CDR3 sequence: CASSPLTKRAENNEQFF. In DNA, the CDR3 is TGTGCCAGCAGCCCCCTAACTAAGCGGGCGGAAAACAATGAGCAGTTCTTC.

The chain recombines TRBV15 with TRBJ2-5; 8 bases agree with TRBD1. The V segment lost 2 bases and the J segment 5 bases; nucleotides outside the gene matches: 4. The germline V gene has CDR1 LNHNV and CDR2 YYDKDF (reference sequence). This CDR3 spans 14 amino acids. The CDR3 nucleotides read TGTGCCACCAGCAGACAGGGGGCGGAGGAGACCCAGTACTTC. It yields the protein CATSRQGAEETQYF.

This clonotype was picked up a small number of times. V gene TRBV24-1 combines with J gene TRBJ2-5; 9 bases map to TRBD1. The CDR3 has 15 residues. V gave up 4 bases and J gave up 4 bases; unmatched junction bases: 6. Germline V gene data show CDR1 as KGHDR and CDR2 as SFDVKD. Here the CDR3 reads CATSDPGQGGETQYF. The CDR3 coding sequence is TGTGCCACCAGTGACCCGGGACAGGGTGGAGAGACCCAGTACTTC.

This sequence joins TRBV12-3 or TRBV12-4 and TRBJ2-3, with D uncertain. Trimming took 4 bases from V and 2 from J, leaving 4 bases between them. The CDR3 covers 12 residues. DNA for the CDR3: TGTGCCAGCAGTTACAACACAGATACGCAGTATTTT. This translates into CASSYNTDTQYF.

The rearrangement joins TRBV4-1 to TRBJ2-7, with 9 bases that match TRBD2. Germline assignment: CDR1 MGHRA and CDR2 YSYEKL. The CDR3 has 15 amino acids. V shed 4 bases and J 4 bases; nucleotides not matched to a gene: 8. The CDR3 DNA reads TGCGCCAGCAGCCGCCAGACTAGCGGACCTTACGAGCAGTACTTC. As protein: CASSRQTSGPYEQYF.

J is TRBJ1-4 and V is TRBV18, with a tentative D call TRBD1 (6 bases). Germline CDR1 and CDR2: KGHSH and LQKENI. The CDR3 runs 14 residues. The ends were cut back, 3 bases at V and 6 bases at J, with 11 bases in the middle. CDR3 nucleotide sequence: TGTGCCAGCTCACCCACTACAGGGTATGAAAAACTGTTTTTT. The encoded protein is CASSPTTGYEKLFF.

The chain couples TRBV2 to TRBJ1-1; 8 bases map to TRBD1. Unmatched junction bases numbered 5, after V lost 6 bases and J lost 2 bases. The CDR3 covers 14 residues. Per the germline V gene, CDR1 is SNHLY and CDR2 is FYNNEI. The CDR3 here is CASRMGQANTEAFF. CDR3 bases: TGTGCCAGCAGAATGGGACAGGCCAACACTGAAGCTTTCTTT.

The CDR3 DNA sequence: TGTGCCAGCAGTACCCCTACCTTCGGCAAAAACATTCAGTACTTC. Residues: CASSTPTFGKNIQYF. The chain combines TRBV6-2 or TRBV6-3 with TRBJ2-4, with unresolved D. Trimming shortened V by 5 bases and J by 3 bases, and 14 bases separated the two germline ends. The CDR3 covers 15 residues. Germline CDR1 MNHEY, CDR2 SVGEGT.